These 9 T cell receptor beta chains share one sample of origin, sequenced in a study of blood T cell repertoires in COVID-19. Clones were read by immunoSEQ multiplex PCR, and TCRdb kept only the in-frame ones, dropping some. In the table there are roughly 120,000 clones, around 80% of which are singletons. The sample was peripheral blood. The source is a man aged 65 to 79 with acute or convalescent COVID-19.

The J gene is TRBJ1-1, the V gene TRBV11-2; TRBD1 agrees at 7 bases. Losses at the gene ends were 4 bases for V and 1 base for J; bases not matched to a gene: 6. CDR1 and CDR2 (germline): SGHAT, FQNNGV. This CDR3 is 15 amino acids long. CDR3: CASSSMGQSNTEAFF. CDR3 coding DNA: TGTGCCAGCAGCTCAATGGGACAGTCGAACACTGAAGCTTTCTTT.

The chain couples TRBV6-6 to TRBJ2-1, with TRBD1 as a possible D gene (6 bases). Trimming stripped 7 bases from V and 6 bases from J, with 16 bases between. This CDR3 has 14 amino acids. Germline V gives CDR1 MNHNY, CDR2 SVGAGI (reference sequence). CDR3 region: CASMDSIFTNEQFF. CDR3 sequence (DNA): TGTGCCAGCATGGACAGCATTTTTACCAATGAGCAGTTCTTC.

This clone has more than one count but fewer than ten. The chain carries TRBV18 and TRBJ1-3, with 7 bases lining up with TRBD1. V trimming: 3 bases; J trimming: 2 bases; junction bases outside the gene matches: 1. The CDR3 is 14 amino acids. CDR1 is KGHSH, CDR2 LQKENI, per germline. The chain's CDR3 is CASSPGQPGNTIYF. The CDR3, as DNA: TGTGCCAGCTCACCGGGACAGCCTGGAAACACCATATATTTT.

The chain is built from TRBV7-3 and TRBJ2-7, with D tentatively TRBD2 (5 bases). The V and J ends lost 1 base and 0 bases respectively, with 19 bases between them. Germline V gives CDR1 SGHTA, CDR2 FQGTGA. The CDR3 loop spans 18 amino acids. DNA for the CDR3: TGTGCCAGCAGCTTAAGCCCTGTGGAGGTGGGAAACTCCTACGAGCAGTACTTC. It yields the protein CASSLSPVEVGNSYEQYF. Drawing the rest from reference TRBV7-3 and TRBJ2-7, the complete variable domain is GAGVSQTPSNKVTEKGKYVELRCDPISGHTALYWYRQSLGQGPEFLIYFQGTGAADDSGLPNDRFFAVRPEGSVSTLKIQRTERGDSAVYLCASSLSPVEVGNSYEQYFGPGTRLTVT.

The chain combines TRBV6-5 with TRBJ2-1; 10 nucleotides align to TRBD2. This CDR3 is 16 amino acids long. CDR1 and CDR2 (germline): MNHEY, SVGAGI. V was pared by 4 bases and J by 7 bases, with 10 bases of the junction left unmatched. CDR3 protein: CASSSTGAGGPNEQFF. The CDR3 DNA reads as TGTGCCAGCAGTTCCACAGGAGCGGGAGGGCCGAATGAGCAGTTCTTC.

The chain employs TRBV28 and TRBJ2-1; no definite D call. This CDR3 spans 11 amino acids. Germline V CDR1 and CDR2: MDHEN, SYDVKM. Trimming cost V 4 bases and J 11 bases, with 9 bases left between them. The CDR3 loop is CASSYTVKQFF. The CDR3, as DNA: TGTGCCAGCAGTTACACAGTAAAGCAGTTCTTC.

The sample holds one count of this clone. The chain is built from TRBV4-3 and TRBJ2-1; 12 bases are a match to TRBD2. CDR1 is LGHNA and CDR2 is YSLEER in the germline V gene. With V trimmed by 0 bases and J by 8 bases, 8 bases remained unmatched. The CDR3 extends over 17 amino acids. CDR3 sequence (DNA): TGCGCCAGCAGCCAAGATCTCCTAGCGGGGGGGCTATATGAGCAGTTCTTC. Its protein is CASSQDLLAGGLYEQFF.

The chain joins TRBV6-2 or TRBV6-3 to TRBJ1-2, with TRBD1 matching over 8 bases. Germline CDR1 is MNHEY and CDR2 is SVGEGT. V lost 5 bases, J lost 3 bases, and 8 bases stayed unmatched. This CDR3 is built from 15 residues. CDR3 amino acids: CASSHRGDPDYGYTF. CDR3 coding DNA: TGTGCCAGCAGTCACAGGGGGGACCCGGACTATGGCTACACCTTC.

This chain uses TRBV5-5 with TRBJ2-3; 7 nucleotides match TRBD1. Germline trimming cut 3 bases from V and 6 bases from J; bases unmatched to any gene: 7. The length of the CDR3 is 14 residues. Germline CDR1 SGHKS, CDR2 YYEKEE (reference sequence). CDR3 bases: TGTGCCAGCAGCTCTGGACAGGTGCAGGATACGCAGTATTTT. It translates to CASSSGQVQDTQYF.